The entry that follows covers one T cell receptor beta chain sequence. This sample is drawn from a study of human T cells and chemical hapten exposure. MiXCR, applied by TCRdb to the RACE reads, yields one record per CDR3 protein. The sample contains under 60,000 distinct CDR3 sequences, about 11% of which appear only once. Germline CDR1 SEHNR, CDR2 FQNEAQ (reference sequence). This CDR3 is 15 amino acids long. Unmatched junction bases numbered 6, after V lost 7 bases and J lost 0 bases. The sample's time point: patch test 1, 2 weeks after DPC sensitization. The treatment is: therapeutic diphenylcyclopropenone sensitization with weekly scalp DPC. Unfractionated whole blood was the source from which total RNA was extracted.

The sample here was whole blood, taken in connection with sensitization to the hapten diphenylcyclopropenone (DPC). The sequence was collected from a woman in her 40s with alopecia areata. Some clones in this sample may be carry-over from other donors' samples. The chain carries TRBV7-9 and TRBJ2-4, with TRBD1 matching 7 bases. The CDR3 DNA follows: TGTGCCAGCAACTCGGACAGGCTAGCCAAAAACATTCAGTACTTC. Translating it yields CASNSDRLAKNIQYF.